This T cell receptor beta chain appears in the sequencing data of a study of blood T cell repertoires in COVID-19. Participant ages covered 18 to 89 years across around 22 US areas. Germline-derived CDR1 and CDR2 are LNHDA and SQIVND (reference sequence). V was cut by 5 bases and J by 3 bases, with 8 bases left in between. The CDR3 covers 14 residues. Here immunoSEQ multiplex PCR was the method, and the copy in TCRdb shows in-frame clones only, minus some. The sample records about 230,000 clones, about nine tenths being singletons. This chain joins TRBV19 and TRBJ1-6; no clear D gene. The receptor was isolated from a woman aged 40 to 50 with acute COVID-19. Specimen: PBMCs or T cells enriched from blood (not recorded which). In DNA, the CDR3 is TGTGCCAGTAGTCAGACTCTCTATAATTCACCCCTCCACTTT. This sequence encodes CASSQTLYNSPLHF. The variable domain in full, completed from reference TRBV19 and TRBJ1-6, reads DGGITQSPKYLFRKEGQNVTLSCEQNLNHDAMYWYRQDPGQGLRLIYYSQIVNDFQKGDIAEGYSVSREKKESFPLTVTSAQKNPTAFYLCASSQTLYNSPLHFGNGTRLTVT.